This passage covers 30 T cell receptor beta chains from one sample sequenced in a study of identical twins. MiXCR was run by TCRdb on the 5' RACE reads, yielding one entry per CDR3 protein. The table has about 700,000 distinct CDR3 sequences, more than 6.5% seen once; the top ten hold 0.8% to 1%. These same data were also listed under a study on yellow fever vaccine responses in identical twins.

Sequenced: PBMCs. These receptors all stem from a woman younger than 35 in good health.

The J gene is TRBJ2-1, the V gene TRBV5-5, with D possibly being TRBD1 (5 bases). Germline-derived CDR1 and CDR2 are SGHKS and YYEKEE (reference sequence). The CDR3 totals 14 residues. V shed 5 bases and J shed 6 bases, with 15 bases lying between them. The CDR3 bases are TGTGCCAGCAGTCTGGTTTCCAGGGTCAATGAGCAGTTCTTC. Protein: CASSLVSRVNEQFF.

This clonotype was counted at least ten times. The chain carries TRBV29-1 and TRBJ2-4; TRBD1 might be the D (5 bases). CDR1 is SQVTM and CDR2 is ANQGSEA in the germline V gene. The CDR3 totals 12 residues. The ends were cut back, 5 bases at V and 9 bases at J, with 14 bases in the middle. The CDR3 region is CSVRGADGIQYF. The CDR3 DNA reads TGCAGCGTTAGGGGCGCGGACGGCATTCAGTACTTC.

CDR3 in DNA: TGTGCCAGCTCACCCCTACCGGGACAGGGGGTACTTTACGAGCAGTACTTC. Its protein product is CASSPLPGQGVLYEQYF. The chain uses TRBV18 and TRBJ2-7, with 11 bases lining up with TRBD1. Germline CDR1 and CDR2: KGHSH and LQKENI. The CDR3 contains 17 residues. V trimming: 3 bases; J trimming: 4 bases; junction bases outside the gene matches: 11.

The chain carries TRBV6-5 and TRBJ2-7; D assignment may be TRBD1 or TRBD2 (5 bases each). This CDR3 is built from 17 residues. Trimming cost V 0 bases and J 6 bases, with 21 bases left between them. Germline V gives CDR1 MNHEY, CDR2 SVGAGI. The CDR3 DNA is TGTGCCAGCAGTTACTCTTTTAGAGGGGCGCAACGGATCGAGCAGTACTTC. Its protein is CASSYSFRGAQRIEQYF.

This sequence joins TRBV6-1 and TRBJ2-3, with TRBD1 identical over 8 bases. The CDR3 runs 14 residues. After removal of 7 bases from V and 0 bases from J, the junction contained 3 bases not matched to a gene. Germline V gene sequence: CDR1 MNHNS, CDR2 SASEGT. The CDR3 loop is CASKRQGSTDTQYF. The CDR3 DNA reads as TGTGCCAGCAAGAGACAGGGGAGCACAGATACGCAGTATTTT.

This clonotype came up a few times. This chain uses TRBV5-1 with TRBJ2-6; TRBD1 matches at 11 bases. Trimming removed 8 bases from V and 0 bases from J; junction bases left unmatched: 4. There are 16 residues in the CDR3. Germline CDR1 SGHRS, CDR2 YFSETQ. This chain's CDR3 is CASRTGGNSGANVLTF. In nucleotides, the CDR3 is TGCGCCAGTCGGACAGGGGGCAACTCTGGGGCCAACGTCCTGACTTTC.

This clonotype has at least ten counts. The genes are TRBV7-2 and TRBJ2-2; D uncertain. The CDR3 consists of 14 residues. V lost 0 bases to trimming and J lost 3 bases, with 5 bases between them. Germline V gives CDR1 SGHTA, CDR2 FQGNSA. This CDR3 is CASSLAMDTGELFF. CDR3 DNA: TGTGCCAGCAGCTTAGCAATGGACACCGGGGAGCTGTTTTTT.

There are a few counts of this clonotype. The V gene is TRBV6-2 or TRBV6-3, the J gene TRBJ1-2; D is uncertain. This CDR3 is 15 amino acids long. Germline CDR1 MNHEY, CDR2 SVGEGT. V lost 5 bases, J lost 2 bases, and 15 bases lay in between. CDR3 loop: CASSLTANGNYGYTF. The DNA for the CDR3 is TGTGCCAGCAGTCTGACGGCTAACGGGAACTATGGCTACACCTTC.

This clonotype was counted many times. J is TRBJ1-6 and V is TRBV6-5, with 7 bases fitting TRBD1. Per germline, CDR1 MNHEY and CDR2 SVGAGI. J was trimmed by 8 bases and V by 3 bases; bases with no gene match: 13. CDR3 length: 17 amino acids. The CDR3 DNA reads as TGTGCCAGCAGTTATGGGTTAAGGGGGCTTGGGCATTCACCCCTCCACTTT. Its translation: CASSYGLRGLGHSPLHF.

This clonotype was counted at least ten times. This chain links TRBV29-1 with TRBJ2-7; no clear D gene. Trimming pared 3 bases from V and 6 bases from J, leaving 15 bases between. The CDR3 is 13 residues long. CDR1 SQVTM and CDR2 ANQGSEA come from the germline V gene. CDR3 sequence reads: CSVETGSEGEQYF. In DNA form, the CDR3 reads TGCAGCGTTGAGACGGGCTCGGAAGGCGAGCAGTACTTC.

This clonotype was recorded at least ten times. CDR3 in amino acids: CSARPPRDTGELFF. CDR3 nucleotides: TGCAGTGCTAGACCGCCCAGGGACACCGGGGAGCTGTTTTTT. This chain links TRBV20-1 with TRBJ2-2, with a weak D call TRBD1 (5 bases). V was pared by 2 bases and J by 3 bases, with 10 bases between. This CDR3 spans 14 amino acids. The germline V gene has CDR1 DFQATT and CDR2 SNEGSKA (reference sequence).

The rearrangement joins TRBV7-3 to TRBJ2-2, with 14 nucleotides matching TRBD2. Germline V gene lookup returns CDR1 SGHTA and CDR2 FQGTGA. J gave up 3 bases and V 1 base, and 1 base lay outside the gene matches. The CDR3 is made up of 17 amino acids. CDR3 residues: CASSLKGLAGDTGELFF. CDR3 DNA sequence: TGTGCCAGCAGCTTAAAGGGACTAGCGGGGGACACCGGGGAGCTGTTTTTT.

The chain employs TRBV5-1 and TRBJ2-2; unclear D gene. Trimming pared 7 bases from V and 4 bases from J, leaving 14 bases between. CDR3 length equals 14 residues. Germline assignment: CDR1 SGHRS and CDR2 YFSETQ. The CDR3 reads CASRPGRSTGELFF. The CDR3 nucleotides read TGCGCCAGCCGGCCAGGAAGGTCCACCGGGGAGCTGTTTTTT.

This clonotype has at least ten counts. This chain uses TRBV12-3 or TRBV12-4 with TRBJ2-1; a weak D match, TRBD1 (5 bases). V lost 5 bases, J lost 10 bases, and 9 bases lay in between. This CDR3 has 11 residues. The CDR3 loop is CASSPGQEQFF. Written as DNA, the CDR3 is TGTGCCAGCAGTCCCGGACAAGAGCAGTTCTTC.

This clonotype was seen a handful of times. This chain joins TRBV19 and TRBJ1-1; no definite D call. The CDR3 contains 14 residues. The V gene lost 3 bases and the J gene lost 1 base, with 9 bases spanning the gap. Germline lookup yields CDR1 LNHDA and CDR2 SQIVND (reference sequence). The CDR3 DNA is TGTGCCAGTAGTATCGGTCTCGCGAACACTGAAGCTTTCTTT. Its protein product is CASSIGLANTEAFF.

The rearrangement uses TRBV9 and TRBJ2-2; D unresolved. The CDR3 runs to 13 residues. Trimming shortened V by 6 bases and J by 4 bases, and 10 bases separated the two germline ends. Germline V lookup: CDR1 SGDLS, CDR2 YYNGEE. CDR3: CASNRVSTGELFF. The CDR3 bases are TGTGCCAGCAACCGGGTTAGCACCGGGGAGCTGTTTTTT.

The CDR3 DNA follows: TGTGTGACCCGGGGGGGTTTAGATACGCAGTATTTT. Its translation is CVTRGGLDTQYF. The chain has TRBV27 and TRBJ2-3; 8 bases line up with TRBD2. CDR1 and CDR2 (germline): MNHEY, SMNVEV (reference sequence). This CDR3 has 12 residues.

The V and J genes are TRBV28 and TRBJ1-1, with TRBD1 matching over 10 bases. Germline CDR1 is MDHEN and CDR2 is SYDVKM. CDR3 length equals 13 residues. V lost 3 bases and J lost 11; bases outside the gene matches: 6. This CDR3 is CASSLRQGAGAFF. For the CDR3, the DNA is TGTGCCAGCAGTTTGCGACAGGGGGCCGGGGCTTTCTTT. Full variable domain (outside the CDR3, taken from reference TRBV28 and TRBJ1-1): DVKVTQSSRYLVKRTGEKVFLECVQDMDHENMFWYRQDPGLGLRLIYFSYDVKMKEKGDIPEGYSVSREKKERFSLILESASTNQTSMYLCASSLRQGAGAFFGQGTRLTVV.

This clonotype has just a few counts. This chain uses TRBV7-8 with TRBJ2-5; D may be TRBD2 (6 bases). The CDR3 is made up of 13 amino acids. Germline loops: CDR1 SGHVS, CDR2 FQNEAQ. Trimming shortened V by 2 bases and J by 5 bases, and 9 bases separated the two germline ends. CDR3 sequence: CASSLSAGETQYF. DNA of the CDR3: TGTGCCAGCAGCTTAAGTGCGGGGGAGACCCAGTACTTC.

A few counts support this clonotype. CDR3 sequence: CASSYEAGIVVEQFF. The DNA of the CDR3 is TGTGCCAGCAGTTATGAAGCGGGAATTGTCGTGGAGCAGTTCTTC. The rearrangement uses TRBV27 and TRBJ2-1; 7 bases fit TRBD2. Germline V gene data show CDR1 as MNHEY and CDR2 as SMNVEV (reference sequence). This CDR3 region has 15 residues. V lost 4 bases to trimming and J lost 10 bases; unmatched junction nucleotides: 13.

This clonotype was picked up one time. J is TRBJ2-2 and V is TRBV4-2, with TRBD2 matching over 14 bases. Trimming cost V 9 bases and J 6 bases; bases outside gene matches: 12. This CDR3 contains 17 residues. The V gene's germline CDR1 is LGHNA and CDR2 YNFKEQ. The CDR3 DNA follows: TGTGCCAGGGGCCCAGGGACTAGCGGGAGTCCGGCCGGGGAGCTGTTTTTT. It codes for CARGPGTSGSPAGELFF.

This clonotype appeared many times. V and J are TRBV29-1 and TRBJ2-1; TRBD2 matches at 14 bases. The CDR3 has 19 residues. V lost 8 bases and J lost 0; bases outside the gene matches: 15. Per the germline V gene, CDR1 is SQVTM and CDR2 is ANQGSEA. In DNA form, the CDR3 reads TGCAGCCTCAATCCTCTGGGACTAGCGGGAGACAGCTCCTACAATGAGCAGTTCTTC. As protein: CSLNPLGLAGDSSYNEQFF.

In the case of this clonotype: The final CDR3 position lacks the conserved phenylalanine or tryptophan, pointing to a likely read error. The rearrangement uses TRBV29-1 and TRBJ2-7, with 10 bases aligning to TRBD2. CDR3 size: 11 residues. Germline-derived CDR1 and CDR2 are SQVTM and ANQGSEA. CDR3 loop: CRGTSVDEQYL. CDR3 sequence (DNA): TGCAGGGGGACTAGCGTCGACGAGCAGTACCTC.

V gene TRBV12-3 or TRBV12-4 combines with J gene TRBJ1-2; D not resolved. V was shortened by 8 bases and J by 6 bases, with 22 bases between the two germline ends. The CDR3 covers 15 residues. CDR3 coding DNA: TGTGCCAGCGAGCAGTCCGGGAGGGAGGTGAATGGCTACACCTTC. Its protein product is CASEQSGREVNGYTF.

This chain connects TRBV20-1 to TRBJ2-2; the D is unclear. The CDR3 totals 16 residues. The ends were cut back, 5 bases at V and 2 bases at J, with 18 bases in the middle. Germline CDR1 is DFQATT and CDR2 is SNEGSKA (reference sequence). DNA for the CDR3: TGCAGTGCTTCCGTGGGCGGAACGCCCAACACCGGGGAGCTGTTTTTT. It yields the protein CSASVGGTPNTGELFF.

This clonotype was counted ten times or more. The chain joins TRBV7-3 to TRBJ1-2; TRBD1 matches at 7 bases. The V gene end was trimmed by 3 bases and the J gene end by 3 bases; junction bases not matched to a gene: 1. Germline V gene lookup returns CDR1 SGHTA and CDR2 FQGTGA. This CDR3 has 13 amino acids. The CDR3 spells CASSFGTDYGYTF. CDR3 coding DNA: TGTGCCAGCAGCTTCGGGACAGACTATGGCTACACCTTC.

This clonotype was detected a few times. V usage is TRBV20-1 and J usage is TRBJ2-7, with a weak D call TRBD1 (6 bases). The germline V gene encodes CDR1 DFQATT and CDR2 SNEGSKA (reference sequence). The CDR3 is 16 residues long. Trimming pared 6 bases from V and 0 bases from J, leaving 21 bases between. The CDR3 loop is CSAFGEPDSPSYEQYF. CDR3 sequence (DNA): TGCAGTGCCTTCGGAGAACCGGACAGTCCCTCCTACGAGCAGTACTTC.

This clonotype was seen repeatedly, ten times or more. The CDR3: CASSLAHEQYF. DNA for the CDR3: TGTGCCAGCAGTTTAGCCCACGAGCAGTACTTC. This sequence joins TRBV12-3 or TRBV12-4 and TRBJ2-7; D not resolved. V lost 0 bases and J lost 5, with 2 bases in between. The CDR3 contains 11 residues.

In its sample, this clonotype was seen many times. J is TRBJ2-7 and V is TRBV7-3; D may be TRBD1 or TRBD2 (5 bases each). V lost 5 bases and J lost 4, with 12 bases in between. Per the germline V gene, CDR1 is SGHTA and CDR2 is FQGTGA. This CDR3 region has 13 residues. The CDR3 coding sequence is TGTGCCAGCAGCACCCGTGGGGGTTACGAGCAGTACTTC. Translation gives CASSTRGGYEQYF.

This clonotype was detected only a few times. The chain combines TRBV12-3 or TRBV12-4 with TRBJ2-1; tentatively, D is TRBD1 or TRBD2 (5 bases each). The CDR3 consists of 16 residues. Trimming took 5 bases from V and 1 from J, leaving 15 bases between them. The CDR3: CASSPGPVLSYNEQFF. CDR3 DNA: TGTGCCAGCAGTCCGGGACCCGTTTTGTCCTACAATGAGCAGTTCTTC.